These T cell receptor beta chains were read from a single sample in a study of CD8 T cells in Susac syndrome. Via MiXCR, TCRdb re-called the immunoSEQ multiplex PCR reads, giving one row per CDR3 protein. The data show more than 250,000 distinct CDR3 sequences, under 95% seen once. Sequenced material: CD4+ T cells from PBMCs. These receptors were collected from a human donor with multiple sclerosis. CDR3s include the opening cysteine and the closing phenylalanine or tryptophan. The order of the fields is clone size, V gene, D gene, J gene, CDR3 protein, CDR3 DNA. The D gene is left open where the match is weak. Not all rows give a size; the values are once, few, many and, for expanded clones, a class.

abundance: once; v_gene: TRBV18; d_gene: TRBD1; j_gene: TRBJ1-5; CDR3aa: CASSPDRARNQPQHF; CDR3nt: TGTGCCAGCTCACCGGACAGGGCCAGGAATCAGCCCCAGCATTTT
abundance: NA; v_gene: TRBV5-8; d_gene: NA; j_gene: TRBJ2-7; CDR3aa: CASSLGTYYEQYF; CDR3nt: TGTGCCAGCAGCTTGGGGACTTACTACGAGCAGTACTTC
abundance: NA; v_gene: TRBV3-1; d_gene: NA; j_gene: TRBJ2-7; CDR3aa: CASSQGYRASEQYF; CDR3nt: TGTGCCAGCAGCCAGGGCTACAGGGCGTCCGAGCAGTACTTC
abundance: NA; v_gene: TRBV15; d_gene: NA; j_gene: TRBJ1-1; CDR3aa: CATSSRRSEAFF; CDR3nt: TGTGCCACCAGCAGCCGTCGGTCTGAAGCTTTCTTT
abundance: NA; v_gene: TRBV3-1; d_gene: NA; j_gene: TRBJ1-1; CDR3aa: CASSQGHLTEAFF; CDR3nt: TGTGCCAGCAGCCAGGGGCACCTGACTGAAGCTTTCTTT
abundance: NA; v_gene: TRBV5-1; d_gene: NA; j_gene: TRBJ1-1; CDR3aa: CASSPGWAGGTEAFF; CDR3nt: TGCGCCAGCAGCCCGGGATGGGCAGGTGGAACTGAAGCTTTCTTT
abundance: NA; v_gene: TRBV29-1; d_gene: NA; j_gene: TRBJ2-2; CDR3aa: CSVEKQTNTGELFF; CDR3nt: TGCAGCGTTGAAAAACAGACGAACACCGGGGAGCTGTTTTTT
abundance: NA; v_gene: TRBV6-1; d_gene: NA; j_gene: TRBJ1-1; CDR3aa: CASMIRWITFF; CDR3nt: TGTGCCAGCATGATTAGGTGGATAACTTTCTTT
abundance: NA; v_gene: TRBV28; d_gene: TRBD1; j_gene: TRBJ2-2; CDR3aa: CAGQGEVTGELFF; CDR3nt: TGTGCCGGACAGGGTGAGGTGACCGGGGAGCTGTTTTTT
abundance: few; v_gene: TRBV5-1; d_gene: NA; j_gene: TRBJ2-6; CDR3aa: CASSHTLAGANVLTF; CDR3nt: TGCGCCAGCAGCCATACCCTGGCTGGGGCCAACGTCCTGACTTTC
abundance: few; v_gene: TRBV6-6; d_gene: NA; j_gene: TRBJ1-1; CDR3aa: CASSYSKNTEAFF; CDR3nt: TGTGCCAGCAGTTACTCCAAGAACACTGAAGCTTTCTTT
abundance: once; v_gene: TRBV19; d_gene: NA; j_gene: TRBJ1-5; CDR3aa: CASSFHTSNQPQHF; CDR3nt: TGTGCCAGTAGTTTCCATACTAGCAATCAGCCCCAGCATTTT
abundance: NA; v_gene: TRBV29-1; d_gene: NA; j_gene: TRBJ1-6; CDR3aa: CSVRRGGNGNSPLHF; CDR3nt: TGCAGCGTCCGCCGGGGCGGGAACGGGAATTCACCCCTCCACTTT
abundance: NA; v_gene: TRBV29-1; d_gene: TRBD2; j_gene: TRBJ2-7; CDR3aa: CSVGVVRGAGVYEQYF; CDR3nt: TGCAGCGTTGGAGTAGTAAGAGGCGCGGGGGTCTACGAGCAGTACTTC
abundance: NA; v_gene: TRBV12-3/TRBV12-4; d_gene: NA; j_gene: TRBJ1-2; CDR3aa: CASSFGGTGGYTF; CDR3nt: TGTGCCAGCAGTTTTGGGGGTACGGGCGGCTACACCTTC
abundance: NA; v_gene: TRBV2; d_gene: NA; j_gene: TRBJ1-1; CDR3aa: CASSPYTENTEAFF; CDR3nt: TGTGCCAGCAGCCCTTATACAGAGAACACTGAAGCTTTCTTT
abundance: NA; v_gene: TRBV29-1; d_gene: NA; j_gene: TRBJ1-4; CDR3aa: CSVARATNEKLFF; CDR3nt: TGCAGCGTTGCCCGAGCAACTAATGAAAAACTGTTTTTT
abundance: NA; v_gene: TRBV5-4; d_gene: NA; j_gene: TRBJ2-7; CDR3aa: CASSKGQRDYGGQYF; CDR3nt: TGTGCCAGCAGCAAGGGACAGCGGGACTATGGTGGGCAGTACTTC
abundance: NA; v_gene: TRBV6-4; d_gene: NA; j_gene: TRBJ1-2; CDR3aa: CASSDSYGRLSGYTF; CDR3nt: TGTGCCAGCAGTGACTCTTACGGCAGGTTGAGTGGCTACACCTTC
abundance: NA; v_gene: TRBV19; d_gene: NA; j_gene: TRBJ1-5; CDR3aa: CASSSGFPGNQPQHF; CDR3nt: TGTGCCAGTAGCTCAGGTTTTCCCGGCAATCAGCCCCAGCATTTT
abundance: NA; v_gene: TRBV6-2/TRBV6-3; d_gene: TRBD2; j_gene: TRBJ2-5; CDR3aa: CASSYTLTSGEFQETQYF; CDR3nt: TGTGCCAGCAGTTACACCCTTACTAGCGGAGAATTCCAAGAGACCCAGTACTTC
abundance: NA; v_gene: TRBV29-1; d_gene: TRBD2; j_gene: TRBJ2-5; CDR3aa: CSVEDEGLAGKGTQYF; CDR3nt: TGCAGCGTTGAAGATGAGGGACTAGCGGGGAAAGGGACCCAGTACTTC
abundance: NA; v_gene: TRBV5-6; d_gene: TRBD1; j_gene: TRBJ1-1; CDR3aa: CASSANRGVNTEAFF; CDR3nt: TGTGCCAGCAGCGCCAACAGGGGAGTGAACACTGAAGCTTTCTTT
abundance: few; v_gene: TRBV19; d_gene: NA; j_gene: TRBJ2-1; CDR3aa: CASLEAGVGNEQFF; CDR3nt: TGTGCCAGTCTGGAGGCAGGGGTGGGAAATGAGCAGTTCTTC
abundance: once; v_gene: TRBV19; d_gene: TRBD1; j_gene: TRBJ1-5; CDR3aa: CASSRTGQGRIGSNQPQHF; CDR3nt: TGTGCCAGTAGCCGAACAGGACAGGGGAGAATCGGTAGCAATCAGCCCCAGCATTTT
abundance: NA; v_gene: TRBV5-1; d_gene: TRBD1; j_gene: TRBJ2-1; CDR3aa: CASSLTGDISYNEQFF; CDR3nt: TGCGCCAGCAGCTTAACAGGGGACATCTCCTACAATGAGCAGTTCTTC
abundance: NA; v_gene: TRBV5-1; d_gene: NA; j_gene: TRBJ1-2; CDR3aa: CASSPNLTSYYGYTF; CDR3nt: TGCGCCAGCAGCCCAAACCTTACATCATACTATGGCTACACCTTC
abundance: NA; v_gene: TRBV7-3; d_gene: NA; j_gene: TRBJ2-3; CDR3aa: CASSFVGTDTQYF; CDR3nt: TGTGCCAGCAGCTTTGTTGGTACCGATACGCAGTATTTT
abundance: NA; v_gene: TRBV11-2; d_gene: TRBD1; j_gene: TRBJ2-5; CDR3aa: CASSLSRTGEETQYF; CDR3nt: TGTGCCAGCAGCTTATCCCGGACAGGGGAAGAGACCCAGTACTTC
abundance: NA; v_gene: TRBV18; d_gene: TRBD1; j_gene: TRBJ2-1; CDR3aa: CASSPSTARTGNNEQFF; CDR3nt: TGTGCCAGCTCACCAAGTACCGCCAGGACAGGGAACAATGAGCAGTTCTTC
abundance: NA; v_gene: TRBV20-1; d_gene: NA; j_gene: TRBJ2-3; CDR3aa: CSAGLGTQYF; CDR3nt: TGCAGTGCTGGTCTGGGTACGCAGTATTTT
abundance: NA; v_gene: TRBV30; d_gene: NA; j_gene: TRBJ1-3; CDR3aa: CAAGAGNTIYF; CDR3nt: TGTGCCGCCGGAGCTGGAAACACCATATATTTT
abundance: few; v_gene: TRBV7-2; d_gene: NA; j_gene: TRBJ2-3; CDR3aa: CASSLGAGTDTQYF; CDR3nt: TGTGCCAGCAGCTTGGGGGCGGGCACAGATACGCAGTATTTT
abundance: NA; v_gene: TRBV19; d_gene: NA; j_gene: TRBJ1-1; CDR3aa: CASGRLEGTEAFF; CDR3nt: TGTGCCAGTGGCCGACTTGAGGGCACTGAAGCTTTCTTT
abundance: once; v_gene: TRBV4-3; d_gene: TRBD1; j_gene: TRBJ2-2; CDR3aa: CASSLNLGQGYDTGELFF; CDR3nt: TGCGCCAGCAGCCTCAACTTGGGACAGGGGTATGACACCGGGGAGCTGTTTTTT
abundance: NA; v_gene: TRBV5-1; d_gene: TRBD1; j_gene: TRBJ2-3; CDR3aa: CASFHRDRVFHTQYF; CDR3nt: TGCGCCAGCTTCCACCGGGACAGGGTGTTCCATACGCAGTATTTT
abundance: NA; v_gene: TRBV2; d_gene: NA; j_gene: TRBJ1-1; CDR3aa: CASHREAFF; CDR3nt: TGTGCCAGCCACAGGGAAGCTTTCTTT
abundance: NA; v_gene: TRBV20-1; d_gene: NA; j_gene: TRBJ2-7; CDR3aa: CSVQGPLGNEQYF; CDR3nt: TGCAGTGTCCAGGGCCCATTAGGTAACGAGCAGTACTTC
abundance: NA; v_gene: TRBV12-3/TRBV12-4; d_gene: NA; j_gene: TRBJ2-3; CDR3aa: CASSFGGVGDTQYF; CDR3nt: TGTGCCAGCAGCTTCGGCGGGGTTGGAGATACGCAGTATTTT
abundance: once; v_gene: TRBV7-2; d_gene: NA; j_gene: TRBJ2-7; CDR3aa: CASSLETSSYEQYF; CDR3nt: TGTGCCAGCAGCTTGGAGACTAGTTCCTACGAGCAGTACTTC
abundance: NA; v_gene: TRBV12-3/TRBV12-4; d_gene: TRBD1; j_gene: TRBJ2-1; CDR3aa: CASSRTGGGEQFF; CDR3nt: TGTGCCAGCAGTAGGACAGGGGGAGGTGAGCAGTTCTTC
abundance: NA; v_gene: TRBV29-1; d_gene: NA; j_gene: TRBJ1-2; CDR3aa: CSDSATYGYTF; CDR3nt: TGCAGCGACTCAGCCACCTATGGCTACACCTTC
abundance: NA; v_gene: TRBV30; d_gene: NA; j_gene: TRBJ2-2; CDR3aa: CAWRGGNTGELFF; CDR3nt: TGTGCCTGGAGAGGCGGAAACACCGGGGAGCTGTTTTTT
abundance: NA; v_gene: TRBV29-1; d_gene: NA; j_gene: TRBJ2-7; CDR3aa: CSVGHGVGYEQYF; CDR3nt: TGCAGCGTTGGGCACGGGGTCGGCTACGAGCAGTACTTC
abundance: NA; v_gene: TRBV4-1; d_gene: NA; j_gene: TRBJ2-2; CDR3aa: CASSLDSARTGELFF; CDR3nt: TGCGCCAGCAGCCTGGACAGCGCACGCACCGGGGAGCTGTTTTTT
abundance: once; v_gene: TRBV7-9; d_gene: NA; j_gene: TRBJ1-1; CDR3aa: CASRPGTDRTEAFF; CDR3nt: TGTGCCAGCAGGCCCGGGACGGATAGGACTGAAGCTTTCTTT
abundance: NA; v_gene: TRBV6-1; d_gene: NA; j_gene: TRBJ1-5; CDR3aa: CASSESNSNQPQHF; CDR3nt: TGTGCCAGCAGTGAAAGTAATAGCAATCAGCCCCAGCATTTT
abundance: NA; v_gene: TRBV12-5; d_gene: NA; j_gene: TRBJ2-2; CDR3aa: CASGSGRGSTGELFF; CDR3nt: TGTGCTAGTGGCTCTGGTAGGGGTTCCACCGGGGAGCTGTTTTTT
abundance: NA; v_gene: TRBV7-9; d_gene: NA; j_gene: TRBJ1-4; CDR3aa: CASSYGSTTTNEKLFF; CDR3nt: TGTGCCAGCAGCTACGGCAGTACCACAACTAATGAAAAACTGTTTTTT
abundance: NA; v_gene: TRBV7-9; d_gene: TRBD1; j_gene: TRBJ1-6; CDR3aa: CASSLARTGDSPLHF; CDR3nt: TGTGCCAGCAGCTTAGCTCGGACAGGGGATTCACCCCTCCACTTT
abundance: NA; v_gene: TRBV15; d_gene: NA; j_gene: TRBJ1-1; CDR3aa: CATKRIEGLPINTEAFF; CDR3nt: TGTGCCACCAAGCGCATAGAAGGCCTCCCCATTAACACTGAAGCTTTCTTT
abundance: NA; v_gene: TRBV9; d_gene: NA; j_gene: TRBJ2-3; CDR3aa: CASGTLYTDTQYF; CDR3nt: TGTGCCAGCGGCACCTTGTATACAGATACGCAGTATTTT
abundance: NA; v_gene: TRBV7-2; d_gene: TRBD2; j_gene: TRBJ2-3; CDR3aa: CASSLARSGNTDTQYF; CDR3nt: TGTGCCAGCAGCTTAGCGCGAAGCGGGAACACAGATACGCAGTATTTT